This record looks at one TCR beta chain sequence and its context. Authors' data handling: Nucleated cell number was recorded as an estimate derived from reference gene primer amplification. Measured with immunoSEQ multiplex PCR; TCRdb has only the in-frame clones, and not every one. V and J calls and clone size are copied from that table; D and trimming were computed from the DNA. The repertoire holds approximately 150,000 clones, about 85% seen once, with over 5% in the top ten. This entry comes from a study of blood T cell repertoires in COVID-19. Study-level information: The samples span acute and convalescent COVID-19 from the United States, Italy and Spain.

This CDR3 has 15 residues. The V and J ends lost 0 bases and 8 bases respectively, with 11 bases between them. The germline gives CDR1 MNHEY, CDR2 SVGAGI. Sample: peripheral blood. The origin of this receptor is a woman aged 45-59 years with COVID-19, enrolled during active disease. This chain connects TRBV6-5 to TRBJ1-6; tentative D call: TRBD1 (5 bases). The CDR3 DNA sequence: TGTGCCAGCAGTTACTCGTTGCAGGGTGATTCACCCCTCCACTTT. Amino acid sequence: CASSYSLQGDSPLHF.